Each of the 15 T cell receptor beta chains below was sequenced from the same sample in a study of T cells after yellow fever vaccination. In TCRdb, the 5' RACE reads were re-called with MiXCR into one record per CDR3 protein. The data hold approximately 350,000 distinct CDR3 sequences, with 11% observed a single time. The source material was PBMCs, sampled on the day of the first yellow fever vaccination. These receptors were obtained from a young man who received the YFV17D yellow fever vaccine.

The rearrangement links TRBV7-9 to TRBJ1-2; no clear D. This CDR3 has 14 amino acids. Deletions cut 0 bases from V and 5 bases from J, with 10 bases between. The germline V gene has CDR1 SEHNR and CDR2 FQNEAQ (reference sequence). CDR3 nucleotide sequence: TGTGCCAGCAGCTTAGCGCTGGCAGGATATGGCTACACCTTC. Protein product: CASSLALAGYGYTF.

This clonotype was counted only a few times. J is TRBJ1-2 and V is TRBV2, with TRBD1 identical over 8 bases. Germline assignment: CDR1 SNHLY and CDR2 FYNNEI. After removal of 7 bases from V and 1 base from J, the junction contained 17 bases not matched to a gene. CDR3 length equals 18 residues. The chain's CDR3 is CASTRSRRGLLVNYGYTF. CDR3 sequence (DNA): TGTGCCAGCACCAGATCACGCAGGGGGCTTTTGGTTAACTATGGCTACACCTTC.

The gene calls are TRBV5-1 and TRBJ2-7; maybe TRBD2 (6 bases). CDR3 size: 13 residues. The V gene's germline CDR1 is SGHRS and CDR2 YFSETQ. The V and J ends lost 7 bases and 2 bases respectively, with 13 bases between them. The chain's CDR3 is CASRDGGPYEQYV. CDR3 bases: TGCGCCAGCCGAGACGGGGGTCCCTACGAGCAGTACGTC.

The V and J genes are TRBV18 and TRBJ2-3; D unclear. The CDR3 sequence is 14 residues long. The V gene lost 3 bases and the J gene lost 2 bases, with 9 bases spanning the gap. Germline CDR1 KGHSH, CDR2 LQKENI. The CDR3 here is CASSPRTATDTQYF. CDR3 bases: TGTGCCAGCTCACCCCGGACGGCCACAGATACGCAGTATTTT.

This clonotype turned up a few times. V is TRBV7-2 and J is TRBJ2-3, with no clear D. This CDR3 is built from 12 residues. Trimming removed 1 base from V and 13 bases from J, with 12 bases in between. Germline CDR1 reads SGHTA; CDR2 reads FQGNSA. CDR3 sequence reads: CASSLVASHKYF. The CDR3 coding sequence is TGTGCCAGCAGCTTAGTGGCCAGCCACAAGTATTTT. The whole variable domain, filled in from reference TRBV7-2 and TRBJ2-3, reads GAGVSQSPSNKVTEKGKDVELRCDPISGHTALYWYRQSLGQGLEFLIYFQGNSAPDKSGLPSDRFSAERTGGSVSTLTIQRTQQEDSAVYLCASSLVASHKYFGPGTRLTVL.

This chain joins TRBV2 and TRBJ2-7; D gene unclear. V lost 8 bases and J 4 bases, leaving 12 bases between the germline ends. Germline loops: CDR1 SNHLY, CDR2 FYNNEI. The CDR3 is made up of 12 amino acids. The CDR3 is CASWWALYEQYV. CDR3 coding DNA: TGTGCCAGCTGGTGGGCCCTATACGAGCAGTACGTC.

This chain connects TRBV5-1 to TRBJ2-3, with D tentatively TRBD2 (6 bases). Trimming took off 0 bases at V and 2 bases at J, with 10 bases between the two ends. Germline V CDR1 and CDR2: SGHRS, YFSETQ. The CDR3 is made up of 15 amino acids. CDR3 DNA: TGCGCCAGCAGCTTGGGACTAGACCCCACAGATACGCAGTATTTT. Residues: CASSLGLDPTDTQYF.

This clonotype was recorded at least ten times. The J gene is TRBJ1-2, the V gene TRBV19; D call uncertain. Trimming shortened V by 1 base and J by 0 bases, and 12 bases separated the two germline ends. The CDR3 loop spans 16 amino acids. The V gene's germline CDR1 is LNHDA and CDR2 SQIVND (reference sequence). The chain's CDR3 is CASSIAFTRSNYGYTF. In nucleotides, the CDR3 is TGTGCCAGTAGTATAGCCTTCACACGATCTAACTATGGCTACACCTTC.

The J gene is TRBJ2-3, the V gene TRBV2; possible D gene TRBD1, 5 bases. The germline V gene encodes CDR1 SNHLY and CDR2 FYNNEI. V gave up 11 bases and J gave up 0 bases, with 15 bases separating them. The CDR3 consists of 14 residues. This CDR3 is CASNVGPSTDTQYF. As DNA, the CDR3 is TGTGCCTCCAACGTGGGGCCTAGCACAGATACGCAGTATTTT. Drawing the rest from reference TRBV2 and TRBJ2-3, the complete variable domain is EPEVTQTPSHQVTQMGQEVILRCVPISNHLYFYWYRQILGQKVEFLVSFYNNEISEKSEIFDDQFSVERPDGSNFTLKIRSTKLEDSAMYFCASNVGPSTDTQYFGPGTRLTVL.

A few counts support this clonotype. The chain combines TRBV15 with TRBJ1-1; D ambiguous. Germline values: CDR1 LNHNV, CDR2 YYDKDF (reference sequence). V was cut by 3 bases and J by 1 base, with 6 bases left in between. The CDR3 has 13 amino acids. CDR3: CATSSGRNTEAFF. The CDR3 DNA reads as TGTGCCACCAGCAGTGGACGGAACACTGAAGCTTTCTTT.

J is TRBJ1-2 and V is TRBV4-1; 7 bases map to TRBD1. The germline CDR1 and CDR2 sequences are MGHRA and YSYEKL. The CDR3 is made up of 19 amino acids. V was clipped by 0 bases and J by 1 base; unmatched bases: 14. CDR3 sequence reads: CASSQDWSGTGQNNYGYTF. The CDR3 DNA is TGCGCCAGCAGCCAAGATTGGTCGGGGACGGGACAGAATAACTATGGCTACACCTTC.

This clonotype turned up a few times. The rearrangement links TRBV12-3 or TRBV12-4 to TRBJ2-2; tentatively, D is TRBD1 (5 bases). Trimming removed 5 bases at V and 1 base at J, with 14 bases between. The CDR3 length is 16 residues. The CDR3 spells CASSQPRVENTGELFF. The CDR3 DNA reads as TGTGCCAGCAGTCAACCCAGGGTGGAGAACACCGGGGAGCTGTTTTTT.

The chain is built from TRBV10-3 and TRBJ1-4; the match to TRBD1 covers 7 bases. CDR3 length: 13 residues. V shed 4 bases, J shed 7 bases, and the junction held 3 bases outside the gene matches. Per germline, CDR1 ENHRY and CDR2 SYGVKD. CDR3 sequence: CAISVDRSEKLFF. In DNA form, the CDR3 reads TGTGCCATCAGTGTGGACAGGTCTGAAAAACTGTTTTTT.

Ten or more counts support this clonotype. The V call is TRBV6-1, the J call TRBJ2-3, with 7 bases matching TRBD1. The V gene's germline CDR1 is MNHNS and CDR2 SASEGT. The length of the CDR3 is 13 residues. The V segment lost 7 bases and the J segment 2 bases; nucleotides outside the gene matches: 3. CDR3 loop: CASMGQTTDTQYF. For the CDR3, the DNA is TGTGCCAGCATGGGACAGACCACAGATACGCAGTATTTT.

Only a few counts were recorded for this clonotype. The rearrangement joins TRBV12-3 or TRBV12-4 to TRBJ2-1, with a possible D match to TRBD2 (6 bases). The CDR3 is made up of 15 amino acids. Trimming cost V 2 bases and J 5 bases, with 13 bases left between them. The chain's CDR3 is CASSLIGGYHNEQFF. DNA of the CDR3: TGTGCCAGCAGTTTAATCGGAGGGTACCACAATGAGCAGTTCTTC.